A single T cell receptor beta chain is shown here with its context. Its antigen is undetermined. The V end lost 5 bases, the J end lost 5 bases, and 15 bases lay between the germline ends. CDR1 and CDR2 (germline): SGHRS, YFSETQ. This CDR3 is 14 amino acids long. This sample stems from a study of cytomegalovirus exposure and HLA in healthy donors. Study-wide findings and caveats: The study listed some 160 cytomegalovirus-associated TCR beta chains. TCR beta chain V- and J-gene trimming was linked, in a later analysis, to a missense variant in DCLRE1C. Presence/absence results assume similar sequencing depth per donor, which may not hold.

The PCR made use of 60 Vbeta and 13 Jbeta primers. TCRdb keeps only in-frame clones here, not all; method: immunoSEQ multiplex PCR. This table holds about 160,000 clones, over 80% found once. V and J are TRBV5-1 and TRBJ2-3, with D possibly being TRBD2 (5 bases). The receptor was derived from a woman aged 18-29 years in good health and CMV-seronegative. What was sequenced was PBMCs. The CDR3: CASRYRAEGDTQYF. For the CDR3, the DNA is TGCGCCAGCAGATACCGGGCCGAGGGAGATACGCAGTATTTT.